A selection of T cell receptor beta chains follows, all from one sample in a study of blood T cell repertoires in COVID-19. Data came from immunoSEQ multiplex PCR; TCRdb stores just in-frame clones and leaves some out. The table lists 93,000 or so clones, nearly 90% of them singletons. Sequences were obtained from peripheral blood. All receptors derive from a man aged 45-60 years in a cohort sampled during active COVID-19. Each CDR3 is given with its conserved first and last residue. Each record gives: CDR3 DNA, CDR3 protein, D gene, clone size, J gene, V gene. A D gene is named only where the DNA matches it firmly. Only some rows state a clone size, as once, few, many or a class for expanded clones.

TGTGCCAGTGGAGGGACGGGCCTTTATGGCTACACCTTC | CASGGTGLYGYTF | - | many | TRBJ1-2 | TRBV6-5
TGTGCCAGCTCGACACAGCGCCCAGGGGACTCACCCCTCCACTTT | CASSTQRPGDSPLHF | - | - | TRBJ1-6 | TRBV6-6
TGTGCCAGCAGTTACTCGTACGGAGACAACTATGGCTACACCTTC | CASSYSYGDNYGYTF | - | - | TRBJ1-2 | TRBV6-5
TGTGCCAGCAGCTTGGGCTTAGGGGGTTCGGCTAATGAAAAACTGTTTTTT | CASSLGLGGSANEKLFF | - | once | TRBJ1-4 | TRBV5-5
TGTGCCAGCAGTTCCGGGCCCGGGGGTGAGCAGTTCTTC | CASSSGPGGEQFF | - | - | TRBJ2-1 | TRBV6-2/TRBV6-3
TGTGCCATCAGTGAGTCGGGGGTAGGGGGCCCGAACACTGAAGCTTTCTTT | CAISESGVGGPNTEAFF | TRBD1 | - | TRBJ1-1 | TRBV10-3
TGTGCCACCAGCAGGTGGGGCGGGGCCCAGCATTTT | CATSRWGGAQHF | - | - | TRBJ1-5 | TRBV15
TGTGCCAGCAGCTCCCGGGACAGATGGGTCCAGAGTCGAGAGACCCAGTACTTC | CASSSRDRWVQSRETQYF | TRBD1 | - | TRBJ2-5 | TRBV7-9
TGTGCCAGCTCCCAACTATCGACAGATACGAACACTGAAGCTTTCTTT | CASSQLSTDTNTEAFF | - | - | TRBJ1-1 | TRBV18
TGTGCCAGCAGCGTAGGGGCGGGGGGGCCCGGAGATACGCAGTATTTT | CASSVGAGGPGDTQYF | TRBD2 | - | TRBJ2-3 | TRBV9
TGTGCCAGCAGCAAGACAGGGGGTAGGACTAACTATGGCTACACCTTC | CASSKTGGRTNYGYTF | TRBD1 | - | TRBJ1-2 | TRBV5-6
TGTGCCAGTAGTACCTACGTGACAGGGGGCGGAGGTGAAGCTTTCTTT | CASSTYVTGGGGEAFF | TRBD1 | - | TRBJ1-1 | TRBV19
TGTGCCAGCAGTTTATCGGCGACAGGGGTCCTGAACACTGAAGCTTTCTTT | CASSLSATGVLNTEAFF | TRBD1 | - | TRBJ1-1 | TRBV27
TGTGCCAGTAGTATAGTAGGGGGCCCTCAGCCCCAGCATTTT | CASSIVGGPQPQHF | TRBD1 | few | TRBJ1-5 | TRBV19
TGTGCCAGCAGTGTAGGACAGGGAAATGAAAAACTGTTTTTT | CASSVGQGNEKLFF | TRBD1 | - | TRBJ1-4 | TRBV2
TGTGCCAGCAGTGATCTAAGCGGGGGTTACATTCAGTACTTC | CASSDLSGGYIQYF | TRBD2 | - | TRBJ2-4 | TRBV2
TGTGCCAGCAGTTTAACATCCGGAGCGAACACTGAAGCTTTCTTT | CASSLTSGANTEAFF | - | - | TRBJ1-1 | TRBV28
TGTGCCAGCAGGTACTTGACAGGCGGCCTCAACTATGGCTACACCTTC | CASRYLTGGLNYGYTF | - | - | TRBJ1-2 | TRBV5-6
TGTGCCATCAGTGACTTCGGTCCTGAGCAGTTCTTC | CAISDFGPEQFF | - | - | TRBJ2-1 | TRBV10-3
TGCGCCAGCAGCCAAGGATTATTTCCGGGCACTGAAGCTTTCTTT | CASSQGLFPGTEAFF | - | - | TRBJ1-1 | TRBV4-3
TGTGCCACCAGTGATGCGATCGCGGGGTCCACAGATACGCAGTATTTT | CATSDAIAGSTDTQYF | - | - | TRBJ2-3 | TRBV24-1
TGTGCCAGCAGCTTGGGTGGGGGCCGTGGCTACACCTTC | CASSLGGGRGYTF | - | once | TRBJ1-2 | TRBV5-4
TGTGCCAGCAGCCCGGGGGTAAACTCTGGAAACACCATATATTTT | CASSPGVNSGNTIYF | - | - | TRBJ1-3 | TRBV6-5
TGTGCCACCAGCAGAGATAGTCAGGGGCCCGGGGAGCTGTTTTTT | CATSRDSQGPGELFF | - | once | TRBJ2-2 | TRBV15
TGTGCCAGCAGTTACGGGCAGAACTCCTACGAGCAGTACTTC | CASSYGQNSYEQYF | - | - | TRBJ2-7 | TRBV6-6
TGTGCCAGCAGCCCGCTCACCGGGATCCTTGGAAACACCATATATTTT | CASSPLTGILGNTIYF | - | - | TRBJ1-3 | TRBV11-2
TGTGCCAGCAGACGCTCCGGGGGGAGGAACACTGAAGCTTTCTTT | CASRRSGGRNTEAFF | - | - | TRBJ1-1 | TRBV6-6
TGTGCCAGTAGTAGGGACAGGAAAAAGGTCGAGCAGTACTTC | CASSRDRKKVEQYF | TRBD1 | - | TRBJ2-7 | TRBV19
TGTGCCAGCTCACCACCGGAAGTGGGAGGAAGTAGGCAGTTCTTC | CASSPPEVGGSRQFF | - | - | TRBJ2-1 | TRBV18
TGTGCCAGCACCCAAGCCCCTCGAGATACGCAGTATTTT | CASTQAPRDTQYF | - | - | TRBJ2-3 | TRBV5-8
TGTGCCAGTAGGAAGGGGACAGCTGTATCCTACAATGAGCAGTTCTTC | CASRKGTAVSYNEQFF | TRBD1 | once | TRBJ2-1 | TRBV19
TGTGCCAGCAGTGTGGCAGGGGGCCGGCAGCCCCAGCATTTT | CASSVAGGRQPQHF | TRBD1 | - | TRBJ1-5 | TRBV2
TGTGCAATGGGAAGGGGGGGGCGGGCAGATACGCAGTATTTT | CAMGRGGRADTQYF | - | - | TRBJ2-3 | TRBV11-2
TGTGCCAGCAGCCGTTCCGCGGGACTAGTTTTAGGCCGCCAAGAGACCCAGTACTTC | CASSRSAGLVLGRQETQYF | TRBD2 | - | TRBJ2-5 | TRBV5-6
TGTGCCAGCAGCCCGGGACAGGGTTCACCCCTCCACTTT | CASSPGQGSPLHF | TRBD1 | - | TRBJ1-6 | TRBV12-3/TRBV12-4
TGTGCCAGCAGTGAAGCTAGGACAGGGGGCTTTAGCTCCTATAATTCACCCCTCCACTTT | CASSEARTGGFSSYNSPLHF | TRBD1 | - | TRBJ1-6 | TRBV6-1
TGCGCCAGCAGCTCTGGAGGTTCCGGGAACGGGGAAAAACTGTTTTTT | CASSSGGSGNGEKLFF | - | - | TRBJ1-4 | TRBV5-1
TGTGCCAGCAGTCCAGGGCATGAGCAGTTCTTC | CASSPGHEQFF | - | - | TRBJ2-1 | TRBV7-3
TGCGCCAGCAGCTTGGGGACAGGTCCGGGGGTCTACAATGAGCAGTTCTTC | CASSLGTGPGVYNEQFF | - | - | TRBJ2-1 | TRBV5-1
TGTGCCAGTAGTATTGCTGGGGCACAGCCCCAGCATTTT | CASSIAGAQPQHF | - | once | TRBJ1-5 | TRBV19
TGCAGCGTTGGGGCTTACAGGGAGTCCGTAAACACCATATATTTT | CSVGAYRESVNTIYF | - | - | TRBJ1-3 | TRBV29-1
TGTGCCAGCAGCCCCAGACAGGGCGGTACTGAAGCTTTCTTT | CASSPRQGGTEAFF | TRBD1 | few | TRBJ1-1 | TRBV9